This passage covers 13 T cell receptor beta chains from one sample sequenced in a study of blood T cell repertoires in COVID-19. Produced via immunoSEQ multiplex PCR; TCRdb's table is partial and in-frame only. The sample includes 250,000 to 300,000 clones, 89% of them seen just once. Source material: PBMCs or T cells enriched from blood (not recorded which). These receptors were obtained from a woman aged 40-49 years who had recovered from COVID-19.

The genes are TRBV5-1 and TRBJ2-7; D possibly corresponds to TRBD1 (5 bases). V gave up 4 bases and J gave up 1 base, with 12 bases separating them. Germline V gene data show CDR1 as SGHRS and CDR2 as YFSETQ. The CDR3 is 14 residues long. The CDR3 loop reads CASSPFRDSYEQYF. In DNA form, the CDR3 reads TGCGCCAGCAGCCCCTTCAGGGATTCCTACGAGCAGTACTTC.

The V call is TRBV19, the J call TRBJ1-2; no reliable D call. Trimming cost V 8 bases and J 1 base, with 11 bases left between them. This CDR3 is 13 amino acids long. Germline-derived CDR1 and CDR2 are LNHDA and SQIVND (reference sequence). In nucleotides, the CDR3 is TGTGCCAGTCTCTCCGCGTTTAACTATGGCTACACCTTC. This codes for CASLSAFNYGYTF.

J is TRBJ1-1 and V is TRBV19; 11 nucleotides line up with TRBD1. Germline CDR1 is LNHDA and CDR2 is SQIVND (reference sequence). CDR3 length: 17 amino acids. The V gene end was trimmed by 6 bases and the J gene end by 1 base; junction bases not matched to a gene: 10. CDR3 protein: CASRPGQGAVSNTEAFF. The CDR3 DNA reads as TGTGCCAGTAGGCCAGGACAGGGGGCGGTTTCGAACACTGAAGCTTTCTTT.

The chain carries TRBV19 and TRBJ1-2, with D possibly being TRBD1 (6 bases). Germline V gene lookup returns CDR1 LNHDA and CDR2 SQIVND (reference sequence). V was clipped by 10 bases and J by 8 bases, with 17 bases between them. The CDR3 extends over 12 amino acids. The CDR3, as DNA: TGTGCCATTCATCAGGGGAGTGGAGGCTACACCTTC. Translating gives CAIHQGSGGYTF.

This clone was counted a single time. The chain joins TRBV7-9 to TRBJ1-1; 7 nucleotides match TRBD1. J lost 3 bases, V lost 5 bases, and 15 bases had no gene match. CDR3 size: 17 residues. Germline V lookup: CDR1 SEHNR, CDR2 FQNEAQ (reference sequence). The CDR3 DNA reads TGTGCCAGCAGCCCTCTAGCGAGGGGGCCTGGGGACACTGAAGCTTTCTTT. Its protein is CASSPLARGPGDTEAFF.

The CDR3 region is CASSFSGGSSGYTF. In DNA, the CDR3 is TGTGCCAGCAGCTTCAGCGGAGGTTCAAGTGGCTACACCTTC. The V and J genes are TRBV7-2 and TRBJ1-2; D is uncertain. Germline-derived CDR1 and CDR2 are SGHTA and FQGNSA. The CDR3 is 14 residues long. V lost 3 bases and J lost 7, with 15 bases in between.

This clone showed up just a few times. The chain couples TRBV15 to TRBJ2-2; perhaps TRBD2 as D (6 bases). Trimming pared 0 bases from V and 5 bases from J, leaving 13 bases between. Germline assignment: CDR1 LNHNV and CDR2 YYDKDF (reference sequence). There are 16 residues in the CDR3. For the CDR3, the DNA is TGTGCCACCAGCAGAGATCGGGGGTCAATAACCGGGGAGCTGTTTTTT. Translation: CATSRDRGSITGELFF.

This clone was detected once. The chain links TRBV7-2 to TRBJ2-7, with 8 bases identical to TRBD1. V dropped 1 base and J dropped 7; count of bases not matched to a gene: 6. Germline V gives CDR1 SGHTA, CDR2 FQGNSA. This CDR3 is 14 amino acids long. The CDR3 sequence is CASSLVGQAGEQYF. The DNA for the CDR3 is TGTGCCAGCAGCTTAGTGGGACAGGCGGGTGAGCAGTACTTC.

This sequence joins TRBV6-5 and TRBJ2-1, with 8 bases identical to TRBD2. This CDR3 contains 15 residues. The junction had 7 bases not matched to a gene; V was cut back by 8 bases and J by 1 base. CDR1 and CDR2 from the germline V gene are MNHEY and SVGAGI. This CDR3 reads CASLQLAVSYNEQFF. CDR3 nucleotides: TGTGCCAGCCTACAACTAGCGGTTTCCTACAATGAGCAGTTCTTC.

This chain uses TRBV3-1 (or the pseudogene TRBV3-2) with TRBJ2-2; TRBD2 is a possible D gene (7 bases). V lost 3 bases and J 3 bases, leaving 11 bases between the germline ends. Germline V CDR1 and CDR2: LGHDT, YNNKEL (reference sequence). CDR3 size: 15 residues. For the CDR3, the DNA is TGTGCCAGCAGCCATGTCGGGGGGCACACCGGGGAGCTGTTTTTT. It yields the protein CASSHVGGHTGELFF.

The V gene is TRBV12-3 or TRBV12-4, the J gene TRBJ2-3, with 7 nucleotides matching TRBD2. The CDR3 consists of 13 residues. Unmatched junction bases numbered 10, after V lost 4 bases and J lost 12 bases. Here the CDR3 reads CASSYTGDYVQYF. The CDR3 nucleotides read TGTGCCAGCAGTTATACCGGGGACTACGTCCAGTATTTT.

The rearrangement uses TRBV13 and TRBJ2-3; 13 bases map to TRBD2. V lost 4 bases and J lost 2; bases outside the gene matches: 12. CDR3 length: 19 residues. CDR1 and CDR2 from the germline V gene are PRHDT and FYEKMQ (reference sequence). The CDR3 spells CASSSSGTSGAGTTDTQYF. Written as DNA, the CDR3 is TGTGCCAGCAGCTCCTCCGGGACTAGCGGGGCGGGAACCACAGATACGCAGTATTTT.

The chain joins TRBV9 to TRBJ1-1, with D perhaps TRBD1 (5 bases). This CDR3 region has 15 residues. Germline CDR1 is SGDLS and CDR2 is YYNGEE. V was shortened by 3 bases and J by 0 bases, with 12 bases between the two germline ends. The CDR3 DNA is TGTGCCAGCAGCGCCTGGGGCACCATGAACACTGAAGCTTTCTTT. It yields the protein CASSAWGTMNTEAFF.